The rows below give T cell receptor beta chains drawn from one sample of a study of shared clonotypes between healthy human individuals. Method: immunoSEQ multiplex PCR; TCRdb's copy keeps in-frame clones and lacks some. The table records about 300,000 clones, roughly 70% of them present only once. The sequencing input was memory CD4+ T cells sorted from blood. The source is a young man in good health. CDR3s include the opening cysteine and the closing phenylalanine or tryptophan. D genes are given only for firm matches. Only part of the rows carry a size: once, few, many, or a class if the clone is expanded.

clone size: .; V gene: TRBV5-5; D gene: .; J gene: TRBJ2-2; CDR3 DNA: TGTGCCAGCAGCGTGCAGGGGATTGCCGGGGAGCTGTTTTTT; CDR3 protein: CASSVQGIAGELFF
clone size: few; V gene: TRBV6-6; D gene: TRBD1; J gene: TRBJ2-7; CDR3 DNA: TGTGCCAGCAGTTACTCAGGGACAGGGGCCCTGGGGGAGCAGTACTTC; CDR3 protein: CASSYSGTGALGEQYF
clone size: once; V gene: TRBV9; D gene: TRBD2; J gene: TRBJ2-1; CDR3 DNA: TGTGCCAGCAGCGTAGCTAGCGGGCTCTACAATGAGCAGTTCTTC; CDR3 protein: CASSVASGLYNEQFF
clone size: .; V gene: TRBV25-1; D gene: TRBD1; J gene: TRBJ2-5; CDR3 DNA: TGTGCCAGCAGTGATTTCGGACAGGGGACGGAGACCCAGTACTTC; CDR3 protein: CASSDFGQGTETQYF
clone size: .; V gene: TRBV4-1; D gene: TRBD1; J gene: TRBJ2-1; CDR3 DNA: TGCGCCAGCAGCCAAGAGACCGGACAGGGGGACAATGAGCAGTTCTTC; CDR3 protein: CASSQETGQGDNEQFF
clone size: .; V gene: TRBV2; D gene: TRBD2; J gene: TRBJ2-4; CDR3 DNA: TGTGCCAGCAATCGCGGGGGTAGATCCGCCGTCATTCAGTACTTC; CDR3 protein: CASNRGGRSAVIQYF
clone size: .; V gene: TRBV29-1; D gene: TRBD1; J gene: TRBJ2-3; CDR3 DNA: TGCAGCGTTGAACGGGAGGACAGGGGGGATACGCAGTATTTT; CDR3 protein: CSVEREDRGDTQYF
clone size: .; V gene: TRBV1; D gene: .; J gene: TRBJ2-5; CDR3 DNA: TGCACCAGCAGCCAAGATCGTGGATTGGAGACCCAGTACTTC; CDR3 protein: CTSSQDRGLETQYF
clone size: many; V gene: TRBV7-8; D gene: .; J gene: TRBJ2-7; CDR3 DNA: TGTGCCAGCAGCCTTATACGCGGGTCGGGGCCCCAAGCCCAGTACTTC; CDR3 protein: CASSLIRGSGPQAQYF
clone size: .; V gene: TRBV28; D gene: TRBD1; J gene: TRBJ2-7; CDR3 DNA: TGTGCCAGCTGTGCGGGACAGGGGGGCGAGCAGTACTTC; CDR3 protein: CASCAGQGGEQYF
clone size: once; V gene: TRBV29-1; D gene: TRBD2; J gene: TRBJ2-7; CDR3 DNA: TGCAGCGTTGAAGGGTCTAGCGGGCCCGACTACGAGCAGTACTTC; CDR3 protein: CSVEGSSGPDYEQYF
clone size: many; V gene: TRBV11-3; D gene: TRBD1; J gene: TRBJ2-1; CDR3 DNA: TGTGCCAGCAGCAAGCGGACAGGGGGCCCGGGGGACAATGAGCAGTTCTTC; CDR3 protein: CASSKRTGGPGDNEQFF
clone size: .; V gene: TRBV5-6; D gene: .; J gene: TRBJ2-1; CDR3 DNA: TGTGCCAGCAGAGAACCGGGTAGTTCCTACAATGAGCAGTTCTTC; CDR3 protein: CASREPGSSYNEQFF
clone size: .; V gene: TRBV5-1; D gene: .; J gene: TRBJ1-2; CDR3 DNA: TGCGCCAGCAGCTTGGGACAGGCTAACTATGGCTACACCTTC; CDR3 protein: CASSLGQANYGYTF
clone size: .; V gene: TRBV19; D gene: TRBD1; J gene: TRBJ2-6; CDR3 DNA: TGTGCCAGTAGAGGGACAGCTATCTCTGGGGCCAACGTCCTGACTTTC; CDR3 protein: CASRGTAISGANVLTF
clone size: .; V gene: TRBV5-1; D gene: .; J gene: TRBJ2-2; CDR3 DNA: TGCGCCAGCAGCTTGGGGACCCAGAACACCGGGGAGCTGTTTTTT; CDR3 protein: CASSLGTQNTGELFF
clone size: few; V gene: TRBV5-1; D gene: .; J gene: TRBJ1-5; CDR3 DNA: TGCGCCAGCAGCCGGGACGGCTTAAATCAGCCCCAGCATTTT; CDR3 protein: CASSRDGLNQPQHF
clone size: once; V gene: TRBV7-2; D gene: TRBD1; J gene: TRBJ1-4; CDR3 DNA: TGTGCCAGCAGCCCAGGGGGGCTTGTTGAAAAACTGTTTTTT; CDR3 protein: CASSPGGLVEKLFF
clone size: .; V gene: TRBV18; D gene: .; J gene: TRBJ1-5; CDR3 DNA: TGTGCCAGCTCACCGACGACAGGTAGAAGCAATCAGCCCCAGCATTTT; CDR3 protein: CASSPTTGRSNQPQHF
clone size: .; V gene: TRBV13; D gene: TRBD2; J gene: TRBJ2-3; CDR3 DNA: TGTGCCAGCAGCTTCCGACTAGCGGGTGCGACAGATACGCAGTATTTT; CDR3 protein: CASSFRLAGATDTQYF
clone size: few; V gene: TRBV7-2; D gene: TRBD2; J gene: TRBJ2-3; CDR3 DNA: TGTGCCAGCAGCTTGCGGTCTGCGGGAGCTACAGATACGCAGTATTTT; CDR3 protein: CASSLRSAGATDTQYF
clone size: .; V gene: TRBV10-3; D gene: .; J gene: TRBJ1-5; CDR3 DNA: TGTGCCATCAGTGACGGACTACAGCCCCAGCATTTT; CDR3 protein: CAISDGLQPQHF
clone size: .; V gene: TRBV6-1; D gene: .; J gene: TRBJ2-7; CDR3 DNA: TGTGCCAGCAGTGGGATAACAGATTCCTACGAGCAGTACTTC; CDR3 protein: CASSGITDSYEQYF
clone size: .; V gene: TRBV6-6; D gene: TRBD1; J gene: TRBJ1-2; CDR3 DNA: TGTGCCAGCAAGGAGGGGGCCACAGAGTTAAACTATGGCTACACCTTC; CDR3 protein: CASKEGATELNYGYTF
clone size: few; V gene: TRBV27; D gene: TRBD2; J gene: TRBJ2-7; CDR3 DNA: TGTGCCAGCAGTTTATCGCCCGGTTATCGGGAGGCCGAGCAGTACTTC; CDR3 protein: CASSLSPGYREAEQYF
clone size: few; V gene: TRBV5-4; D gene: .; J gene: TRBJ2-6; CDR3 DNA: TGTGCCAGCAGCCCGACAGGAAAAACTGGGGCCAACGTCCTGACTTTC; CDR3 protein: CASSPTGKTGANVLTF
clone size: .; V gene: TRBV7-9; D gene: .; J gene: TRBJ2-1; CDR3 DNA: TGTGCCAGCACCTTGACAACGCCCTTCAATGAGCAGTTCTTC; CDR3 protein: CASTLTTPFNEQFF
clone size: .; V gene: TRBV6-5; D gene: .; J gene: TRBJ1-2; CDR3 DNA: TGTGCCAGCAGTTACGCGGCAGAGCTCTATGGCTACACCTTC; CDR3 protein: CASSYAAELYGYTF
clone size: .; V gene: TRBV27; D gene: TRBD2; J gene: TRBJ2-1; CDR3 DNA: TGTGCCAGCAGTTTACTCTCTAGCGGGAGTGGCAATGAGCAGTTCTTC; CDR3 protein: CASSLLSSGSGNEQFF
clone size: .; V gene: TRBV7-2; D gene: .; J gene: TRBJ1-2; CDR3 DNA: TGTGCCAGCAGCTTAGACAGGGTGGACGGCTACACCTTC; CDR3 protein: CASSLDRVDGYTF
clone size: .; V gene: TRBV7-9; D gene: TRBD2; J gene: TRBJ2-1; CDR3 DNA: TGTGCCAGCAGCTTAGTAGCGGGAGAGCATGAGCAGTTCTTC; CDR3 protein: CASSLVAGEHEQFF
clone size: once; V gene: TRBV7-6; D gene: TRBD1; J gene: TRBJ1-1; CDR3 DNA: TGTGCCAGCAGCTCAGGGGGGGTCCTGACTGAAGCTTTCTTT; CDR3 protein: CASSSGGVLTEAFF
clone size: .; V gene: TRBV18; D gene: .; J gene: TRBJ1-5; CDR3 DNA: TGTGCCAGCTCACCGGGCTCCAGCAATCAGCCCCAGCATTTT; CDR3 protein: CASSPGSSNQPQHF
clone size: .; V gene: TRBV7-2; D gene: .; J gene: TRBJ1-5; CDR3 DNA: TGTGCCAGCAGCCCCCCAGGGGCTCAGCCCCAGCATTTT; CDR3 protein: CASSPPGAQPQHF
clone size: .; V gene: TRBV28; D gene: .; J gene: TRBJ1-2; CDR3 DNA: TGTGCCAGCAGTCAAAATGGGGGTTATGGCTACACCTTC; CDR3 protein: CASSQNGGYGYTF
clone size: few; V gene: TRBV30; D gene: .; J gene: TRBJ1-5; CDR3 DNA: TGTGCCTGGAGTAGGTTCGGCATTAGCAATCAGCCCCAGCATTTT; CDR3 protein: CAWSRFGISNQPQHF
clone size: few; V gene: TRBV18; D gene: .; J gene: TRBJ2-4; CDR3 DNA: TGTGCCAGCTCACCACCGGGACCCAAAAACATTCAGTACTTC; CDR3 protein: CASSPPGPKNIQYF
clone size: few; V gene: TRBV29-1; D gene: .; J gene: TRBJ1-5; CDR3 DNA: TGCAGCGTTGGCGGGGGAAATCAGCCCCAGCATTTT; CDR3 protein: CSVGGGNQPQHF
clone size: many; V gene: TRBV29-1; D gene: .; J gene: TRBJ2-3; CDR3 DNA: TGCAGCGTTGAAGGAGGGAAGGGGGCAGATACGCAGTATTTT; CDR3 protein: CSVEGGKGADTQYF
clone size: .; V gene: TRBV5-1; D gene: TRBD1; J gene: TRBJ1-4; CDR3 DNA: TGCGCCAGCAGCTCGGACGGGACAGGGAGTGAAAAACTGTTTTTT; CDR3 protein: CASSSDGTGSEKLFF
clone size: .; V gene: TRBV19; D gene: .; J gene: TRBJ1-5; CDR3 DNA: TGTGCCAGTAAAGGGGGACTGACTCTCGGTTATAGCAATCAGCCCCAGCATTTT; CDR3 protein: CASKGGLTLGYSNQPQHF
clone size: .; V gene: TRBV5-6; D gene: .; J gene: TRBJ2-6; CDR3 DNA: TGTGCCAGCAGCCAATCGATAGGCCGGTCTGGGGCCAACGTCCTGACTTTC; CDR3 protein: CASSQSIGRSGANVLTF
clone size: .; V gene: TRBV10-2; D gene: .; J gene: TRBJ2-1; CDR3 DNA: TGCGCCAGCAGTGGCGGGAATGAGCAGTTCTTC; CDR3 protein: CASSGGNEQFF
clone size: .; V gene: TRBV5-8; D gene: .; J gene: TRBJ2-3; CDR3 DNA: TGTGCCAGCAGCAGATGGACAGATACGCAGTATTTT; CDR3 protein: CASSRWTDTQYF
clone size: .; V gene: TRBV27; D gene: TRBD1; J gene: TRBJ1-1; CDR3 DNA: TGTGCCAGCAGTTCCGGGACAGCGGGTGACACTGAAGCTTTCTTT; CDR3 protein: CASSSGTAGDTEAFF
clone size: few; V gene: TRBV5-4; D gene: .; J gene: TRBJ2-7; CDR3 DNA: TGTGCCAGCAGCTTGGGTCCAGACTCCTACGAGCAGTACTTC; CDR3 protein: CASSLGPDSYEQYF
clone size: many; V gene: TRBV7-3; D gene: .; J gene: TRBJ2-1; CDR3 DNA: TGTGCCAGCAGCTTAGGGGGAGCGAACAATGAGCAGTTCTTC; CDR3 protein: CASSLGGANNEQFF
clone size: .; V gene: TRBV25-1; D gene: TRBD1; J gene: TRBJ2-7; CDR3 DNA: TGTGCCAGCAGTGGGACAGGGGGCGACGAGCAGTACTTC; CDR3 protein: CASSGTGGDEQYF
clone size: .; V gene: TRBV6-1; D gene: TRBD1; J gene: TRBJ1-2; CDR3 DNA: TGTGCCAGCAGTGAGGGCGCACCGGGGGCAGGGGGCCGGTATGGCTACACCTTC; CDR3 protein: CASSEGAPGAGGRYGYTF
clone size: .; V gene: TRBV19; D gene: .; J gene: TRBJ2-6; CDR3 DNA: TGTGCCACTAGGTTTACAGGTCTCGTCTCTGGGGCCAACGTCCTGACTTTC; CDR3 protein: CATRFTGLVSGANVLTF
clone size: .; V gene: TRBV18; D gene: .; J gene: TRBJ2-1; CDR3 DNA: TGTGCCAGCTCAACTAATAGCCCCCAGGCCCACAGTGAGCAGTTCTTC; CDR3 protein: CASSTNSPQAHSEQFF
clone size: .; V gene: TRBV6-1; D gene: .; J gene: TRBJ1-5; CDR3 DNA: TGTGCCAGCAGCGATATCCGTGATCAGCCCCAGCATTTT; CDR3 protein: CASSDIRDQPQHF
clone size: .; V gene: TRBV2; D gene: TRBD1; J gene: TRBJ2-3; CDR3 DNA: TGTGCCAGCAGGGAGCGACAGGGGAGGCTTGTGACAGATACGCAGTATTTT; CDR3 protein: CASRERQGRLVTDTQYF
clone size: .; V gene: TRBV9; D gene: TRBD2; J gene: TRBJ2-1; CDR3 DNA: TGTGCCAGCAGCGCACGACTAGCGGTCTACAATGAGCAGTTCTTC; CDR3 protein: CASSARLAVYNEQFF
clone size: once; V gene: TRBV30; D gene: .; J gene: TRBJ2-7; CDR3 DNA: TGTGCCTGGACCGGGCCCGACAGGAGACCCTACGAGCAGTACTTC; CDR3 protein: CAWTGPDRRPYEQYF
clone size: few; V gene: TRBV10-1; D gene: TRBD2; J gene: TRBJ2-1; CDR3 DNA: TGCGCCAGCAGTGAAAGTCTAGCGGGAAGGTACAATGAGCAGTTCTTC; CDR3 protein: CASSESLAGRYNEQFF
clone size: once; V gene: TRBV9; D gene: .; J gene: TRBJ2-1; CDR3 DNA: TGTGCCAGCAGCGTAAACAGGGTCCAAGGGCATGAGCAGTTCTTC; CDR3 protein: CASSVNRVQGHEQFF